The rows below give T cell receptor beta chains drawn from one sample of a study of T cells in lung cancer brain metastases. Some clones are missing from TCRdb's copy, which holds only in-frame ones; the method was immunoSEQ multiplex PCR. The data hold 5,000 or so clones, with approximately 90% observed a single time. The source material was tumor tissue from the primary lung tumor. The source is a man between 65 and 80 years old with non-small cell lung cancer. Each CDR3 is given with its conserved first and last residue. Fields, in order: V gene, J gene, D gene, clone size, CDR3 DNA, CDR3 protein. A D gene is named only where the DNA matches it firmly. Clone size is stated in some rows and not others, as once, few, many or a class when expanded.

v_gene: TRBV6-1; j_gene: TRBJ2-7; d_gene: TRBD2; abundance: NA; CDR3nt: TGTGCCAGCAGTGCCGCCTCGGGGGGTTCCTACGAGCAGTACTTC; CDR3aa: CASSAASGGSYEQYF
v_gene: TRBV27; j_gene: TRBJ2-5; d_gene: NA; abundance: NA; CDR3nt: TGTGCCAGCAGTTTAGGACTGGGTCAAGAGACCCAGTACTTC; CDR3aa: CASSLGLGQETQYF
v_gene: TRBV6-5; j_gene: TRBJ2-7; d_gene: NA; abundance: few; CDR3nt: TGTGCCAGCAGTTACTCGCGCGAAAGCTACGAGCAGTACTTC; CDR3aa: CASSYSRESYEQYF
v_gene: TRBV20-1; j_gene: TRBJ1-1; d_gene: NA; abundance: NA; CDR3nt: TGCAGTGCTAGAGGGGACACTGAAGCTTTCTTT; CDR3aa: CSARGDTEAFF
v_gene: TRBV29-1; j_gene: TRBJ1-1; d_gene: NA; abundance: NA; CDR3nt: TGCAGCGTCGGAGATAACACTGAAGCTTTCTTT; CDR3aa: CSVGDNTEAFF
v_gene: TRBV10-3; j_gene: TRBJ2-2; d_gene: NA; abundance: NA; CDR3nt: TGTGCCACCCAAAGACAGAACACCGGGGAGCTGTTTTTT; CDR3aa: CATQRQNTGELFF
v_gene: TRBV30; j_gene: TRBJ1-2; d_gene: NA; abundance: NA; CDR3nt: TGTGCCTCGGACCCATTTGGGGGCTACACCTTC; CDR3aa: CASDPFGGYTF
v_gene: TRBV7-9; j_gene: TRBJ1-2; d_gene: NA; abundance: once; CDR3nt: TGTGCCAGCAGCCCACAGTATACGTATGGCTACACCTTC; CDR3aa: CASSPQYTYGYTF
v_gene: TRBV5-5; j_gene: TRBJ1-5; d_gene: TRBD1; abundance: NA; CDR3nt: TGTGCCAGCAGCTTGGATCTGGTACAGGGGAAGCATTTT; CDR3aa: CASSLDLVQGKHF
v_gene: TRBV30; j_gene: TRBJ1-1; d_gene: TRBD1; abundance: NA; CDR3nt: TGTGCCTGGAGTGCCAAACGACGGGACAGATCAATGTCTGCTTTCTTT; CDR3aa: CAWSAKRRDRSMSAFF
v_gene: TRBV13; j_gene: TRBJ1-4; d_gene: NA; abundance: NA; CDR3nt: TGTGCCAGCAGCTCGATGAGCCGGGGCAGAGGCGGAACTAATGAAAAACTGTTTTTT; CDR3aa: CASSSMSRGRGGTNEKLFF
v_gene: TRBV5-4; j_gene: TRBJ2-5; d_gene: NA; abundance: NA; CDR3nt: TGTGCCAGCAGCCAGGGCGACCAAGAGACCCAGTACTTC; CDR3aa: CASSQGDQETQYF
v_gene: TRBV19; j_gene: TRBJ1-1; d_gene: TRBD1; abundance: NA; CDR3nt: TGTGCCAGTAGTATAGCTCAGGGACAGGGGGCGAAAACTTTCTTT; CDR3aa: CASSIAQGQGAKTFF
v_gene: TRBV5-6; j_gene: TRBJ1-5; d_gene: NA; abundance: NA; CDR3nt: TGTGCCAGCAGCTCTGGGTGGGGTAGCAATCAGCCCCAGCATTTT; CDR3aa: CASSSGWGSNQPQHF
v_gene: TRBV16; j_gene: TRBJ1-2; d_gene: NA; abundance: NA; CDR3nt: TGTGCCAGCAGTCCGGACAGCCTCTATGGCTACACCTTC; CDR3aa: CASSPDSLYGYTF
v_gene: TRBV10-2; j_gene: TRBJ2-5; d_gene: TRBD2; abundance: NA; CDR3nt: TGCGCCAGCAGTGAGAGCGGGACGTCGGAGACCCAGTACTTC; CDR3aa: CASSESGTSETQYF
v_gene: TRBV2; j_gene: TRBJ2-1; d_gene: TRBD1; abundance: NA; CDR3nt: TGTGCCACTAGGGGGACAGGAATTTACAATGAGCAGTTCTTC; CDR3aa: CATRGTGIYNEQFF
v_gene: TRBV15; j_gene: TRBJ2-6; d_gene: NA; abundance: once; CDR3nt: TGTGCCACCAGCAGAGAAGGGGCTGGGGCCAACGTCCTGACTTTC; CDR3aa: CATSREGAGANVLTF
v_gene: TRBV11-1; j_gene: TRBJ1-1; d_gene: NA; abundance: NA; CDR3nt: TGTGCCAGCAGCTTCGAGAGGAGAGACACTGAAGCTTTCTTT; CDR3aa: CASSFERRDTEAFF
v_gene: TRBV7-8; j_gene: TRBJ2-5; d_gene: NA; abundance: NA; CDR3nt: TGTGCCAGCAGCTTTGGAGAGACCCAGTACTTC; CDR3aa: CASSFGETQYF
v_gene: TRBV29-1; j_gene: TRBJ2-7; d_gene: NA; abundance: NA; CDR3nt: TGCAGCGTTGTAAGGGCCGGCGAGCAGTACTTC; CDR3aa: CSVVRAGEQYF
v_gene: TRBV11-1; j_gene: TRBJ2-5; d_gene: NA; abundance: NA; CDR3nt: TGTGCCAGCAGCTCAACGGACCTCTGGGAGACCCAGTACTTC; CDR3aa: CASSSTDLWETQYF
v_gene: TRBV19; j_gene: TRBJ1-1; d_gene: NA; abundance: NA; CDR3nt: TGTGCCAGTAGTTGGGGGGCTGGTAACACTGAAGCTTTCTTT; CDR3aa: CASSWGAGNTEAFF